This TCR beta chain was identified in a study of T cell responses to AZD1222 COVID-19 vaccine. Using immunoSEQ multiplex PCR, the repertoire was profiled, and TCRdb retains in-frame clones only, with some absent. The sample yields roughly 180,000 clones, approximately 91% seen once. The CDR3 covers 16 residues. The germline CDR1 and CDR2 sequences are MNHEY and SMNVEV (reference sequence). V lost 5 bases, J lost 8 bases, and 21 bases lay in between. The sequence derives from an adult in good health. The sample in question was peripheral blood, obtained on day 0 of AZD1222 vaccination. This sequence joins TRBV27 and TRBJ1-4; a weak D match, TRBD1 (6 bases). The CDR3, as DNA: TGTGCCAGCAGTCCTCGGGTGACAGGCCCTTTCGAAAAACTGTTTTTT. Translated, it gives CASSPRVTGPFEKLFF.